Included here is one T cell receptor beta chain sequence, with context. Unmatched junction bases numbered 6, after V lost 2 bases and J lost 5 bases. CDR3 length: 15 amino acids. CDR1 SEHNR and CDR2 FQNEAQ come from the germline V gene (reference sequence). Assay used: immunoSEQ multiplex PCR; TCRdb lists only in-frame clones, some missing. The table lists roughly 50,000 clones, around 90% of them singletons. This record belongs to a study of T cell changes during pregnancy in multiple sclerosis. The source was peripheral blood, collected after pregnancy. The source is a female donor in good health, enrolled as a control in a pregnancy study. This chain links TRBV7-9 with TRBJ2-3; 8 bases fit TRBD2. CDR3 sequence reads: CASSLRGSGGDTQYF. CDR3 DNA sequence: TGTGCCAGCAGCTTAAGAGGGAGCGGGGGAGATACGCAGTATTTT.